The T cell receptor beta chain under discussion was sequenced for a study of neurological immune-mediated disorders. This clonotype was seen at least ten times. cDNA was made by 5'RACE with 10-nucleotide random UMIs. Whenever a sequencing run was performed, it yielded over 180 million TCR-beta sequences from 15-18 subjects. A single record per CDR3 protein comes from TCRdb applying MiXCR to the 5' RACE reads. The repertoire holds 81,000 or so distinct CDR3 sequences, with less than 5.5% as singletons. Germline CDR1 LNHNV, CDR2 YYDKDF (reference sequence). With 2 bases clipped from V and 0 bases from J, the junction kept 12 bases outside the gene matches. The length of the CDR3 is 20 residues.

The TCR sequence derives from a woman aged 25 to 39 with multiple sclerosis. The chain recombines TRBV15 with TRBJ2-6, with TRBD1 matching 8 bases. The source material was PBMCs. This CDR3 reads CATSRTRQGPQHSGANVLTF. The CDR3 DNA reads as TGTGCCACCAGCAGAACTCGACAGGGGCCCCAACACTCTGGGGCCAACGTCCTGACTTTC.